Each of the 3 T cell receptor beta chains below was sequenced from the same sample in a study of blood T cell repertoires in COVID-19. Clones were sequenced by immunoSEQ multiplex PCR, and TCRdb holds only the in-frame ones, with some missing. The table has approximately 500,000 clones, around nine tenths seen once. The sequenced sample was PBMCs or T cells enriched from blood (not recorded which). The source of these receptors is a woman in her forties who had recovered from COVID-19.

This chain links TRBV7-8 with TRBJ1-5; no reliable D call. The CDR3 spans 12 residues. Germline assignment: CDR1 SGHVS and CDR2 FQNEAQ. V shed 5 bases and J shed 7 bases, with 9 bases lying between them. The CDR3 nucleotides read TGTGCCAGCAGCCTCAATGAGCAGCCCCAGCATTTT. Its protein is CASSLNEQPQHF.

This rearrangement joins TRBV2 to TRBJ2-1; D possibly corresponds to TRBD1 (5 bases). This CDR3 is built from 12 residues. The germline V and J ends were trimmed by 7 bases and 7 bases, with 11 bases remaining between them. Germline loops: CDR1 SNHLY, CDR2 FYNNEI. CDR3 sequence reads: CASIRVSNEQFF. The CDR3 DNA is TGTGCCAGCATCAGGGTCTCTAATGAGCAGTTCTTC.

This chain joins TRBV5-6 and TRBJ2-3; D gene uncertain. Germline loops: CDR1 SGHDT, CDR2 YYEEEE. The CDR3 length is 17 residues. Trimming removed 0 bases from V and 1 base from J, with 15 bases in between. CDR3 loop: CASSLGLSVYGTDTQYF. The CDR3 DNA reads TGTGCCAGCAGCTTGGGGTTGAGCGTCTACGGCACAGATACGCAGTATTTT.